Following are 25 T cell receptor beta chains from one sample sequenced in a study of memory CD4+ T cells and cytomegalovirus serostatus. The method was immunoSEQ multiplex PCR; TCRdb's version includes in-frame clones alone and lacks a portion of them. Of over 45,000 clones listed, about four fifths are singletons. The sort gate was single viable CD3+CD4+CD8-CD45RO+ cells for memory CD4+ T cells. The sequenced material came from memory CD4+ T cells from blood. These receptors all stem from an adult in good health and CMV-seronegative.

V is TRBV7-2 and J is TRBJ2-3; 10 bases match TRBD2. CDR3 size: 18 residues. V gave up 1 base and J gave up 5 bases; unmatched junction bases: 12. The germline CDR1 and CDR2 sequences are SGHTA and FQGNSA. Written as DNA, the CDR3 is TGTGCCAGCAGCTTAGAATGGGGTAGCGGGGGGCCCCGAGATACGCAGTATTTT. Residues: CASSLEWGSGGPRDTQYF.

This chain links TRBV23-1 with TRBJ1-4; TRBD1 might be the D (6 bases). TRBV23-1 is treated as an ORF (open reading frame) with a function not yet certain. V was pared by 9 bases and J by 4 bases, with 18 bases between. The CDR3 contains 15 residues. DNA of the CDR3: TGCGCCAGTACCCATTCGACAGGTTTTAATGAAAAACTGTTTTTT. Encoded protein: CASTHSTGFNEKLFF.

The chain is built from TRBV28 and TRBJ2-6; D gene uncertain. The CDR3 loop spans 15 amino acids. Germline CDR1 and CDR2: MDHEN and SYDVKM. V shed 4 bases and J shed 2 bases, with 9 bases lying between them. The CDR3 DNA is TGTGCCAGCAGTTCTTTATTCGCTGGGGCCAACGTCCTGACTTTC. It encodes CASSSLFAGANVLTF.

V gene TRBV4-2 combines with J gene TRBJ1-2, with a weak D call TRBD1 (6 bases). The germline V and J ends were trimmed by 3 bases and 6 bases, with 20 bases remaining between them. CDR1 and CDR2 from the germline V gene are LGHNA and YNFKEQ. This CDR3 region has 16 residues. CDR3 residues: CASSQEDLTGKNGYTF. The CDR3, as DNA: TGTGCCAGCAGCCAGGAAGATCTGACAGGCAAAAATGGCTACACCTTC.

The V call is TRBV7-2, the J call TRBJ2-1; 12 bases fit TRBD2. This CDR3 has 16 amino acids. The germline V gene encodes CDR1 SGHTA and CDR2 FQGNSA. V gave up 7 bases and J gave up 7 bases; unmatched junction bases: 11. CDR3 sequence reads: CASTTSGGWSSNEQFF. The CDR3 DNA is TGTGCCAGCACAACTAGCGGGGGGTGGTCATCGAATGAGCAGTTCTTC.

The rearrangement joins TRBV7-8 to TRBJ2-4; D ambiguous. Germline values: CDR1 SGHVS, CDR2 FQNEAQ. The CDR3 extends over 14 amino acids. With 5 bases removed from V and 5 bases from J, the gap between germline ends came to 13 bases. CDR3 loop: CASSRPSSENIQYF. In nucleotides, the CDR3 is TGTGCCAGCAGCCGACCGTCCTCTGAAAACATTCAGTACTTC.

This chain joins TRBV7-2 and TRBJ1-5, with no clear D. Germline V gene sequence: CDR1 SGHTA, CDR2 FQGNSA. The length of the CDR3 is 13 residues. V was cut by 5 bases and J by 6 bases, with 11 bases left in between. CDR3: CASSLVEGQPQHF. The CDR3 region has the DNA TGTGCCAGCAGCCTTGTTGAGGGTCAGCCCCAGCATTTT.

V is TRBV28 and J is TRBJ1-1; possible D gene TRBD1, 5 bases. This CDR3 region has 13 residues. Deletions cut 7 bases from V and 1 base from J, with 10 bases between. Germline V CDR1 and CDR2: MDHEN, SYDVKM. Here the CDR3 DNA reads TGTGCCAGCACCCGGACAACGAACACTGAAGCTTTCTTT. It translates to CASTRTTNTEAFF.

The chain joins TRBV19 to TRBJ1-6; D may be TRBD1 (5 bases). V was trimmed by 4 bases and J by 8 bases, leaving 9 bases between them. The CDR3 runs to 13 residues. From germline, CDR1 is LNHDA and CDR2 SQIVND (reference sequence). The CDR3 is CASSTGGHSPLHF. The DNA for the CDR3 is TGTGCCAGTAGTACCGGGGGTCATTCACCCCTCCACTTT.

This clone was found once. V and J are TRBV5-6 and TRBJ1-4, with D unclear. Germline lookup yields CDR1 SGHDT and CDR2 YYEEEE. The germline V and J ends were trimmed by 5 bases and 3 bases, with 11 bases remaining between them. The CDR3 extends over 14 amino acids. CDR3: CASSPDPSNEKLFF. The CDR3 bases are TGTGCCAGCAGTCCGGACCCTTCTAATGAAAAACTGTTTTTT.

The chain joins TRBV11-3 to TRBJ1-1; D may be TRBD1 (5 bases). Trimming removed 5 bases at V and 5 bases at J, with 9 bases between. The CDR3 covers 12 residues. The germline CDR1 and CDR2 sequences are SGHNT and YENEEA. CDR3 sequence reads: CASSREGTEAFF. The CDR3 nucleotides read TGTGCCAGCAGCCGAGAGGGGACTGAAGCTTTCTTT.

This rearrangement joins TRBV6-6 to TRBJ2-7; D unclear. Trimming cost V 5 bases and J 0 bases, with 11 bases left between them. The CDR3 loop spans 14 amino acids. CDR1 and CDR2 (germline): MNHNY, SVGAGI (reference sequence). Here the CDR3 reads CASSPRLDSYEQYF. The CDR3 region has the DNA TGTGCCAGCAGTCCCCGACTGGACTCCTACGAGCAGTACTTC.

CDR3 in amino acids: CASSLVVNTEAFF. DNA of the CDR3: TGTGCCAGCAGCTTAGTGGTGAACACTGAAGCTTTCTTT. The chain uses TRBV7-2 and TRBJ1-1; D gene ambiguous. V was cut by 1 base and J by 0 bases, with 3 bases left in between. In germline, CDR1 is SGHTA, CDR2 FQGNSA. The CDR3 spans 13 residues.

The chain recombines TRBV20-1 with TRBJ2-3; a possible D gene is TRBD1 (6 bases). This CDR3 is 11 amino acids long. Germline CDR1 reads DFQATT; CDR2 reads SNEGSKA (reference sequence). With 6 bases removed from V and 11 bases from J, the gap between germline ends came to 15 bases. In DNA, the CDR3 is TGCAGTGCCGGGGCACAGGGAAAGCAGTATTTT. Translating it yields CSAGAQGKQYF.

The chain is built from TRBV9 and TRBJ2-5; a weak D match, TRBD2 (6 bases). The V end lost 0 bases, the J end lost 5 bases, and 17 bases lay between the germline ends. The CDR3 has 16 amino acids. The germline V gene has CDR1 SGDLS and CDR2 YYNGEE. The CDR3 DNA reads as TGTGCCAGCAGCGTAGAGAATAGCCCGGGGAGGGAGACCCAGTACTTC. Residues: CASSVENSPGRETQYF.

V and J are TRBV29-1 and TRBJ2-3; 14 nucleotides align to TRBD2. With V trimmed by 5 bases and J by 5 bases, 6 bases remained unmatched. There are 15 residues in the CDR3. CDR1 is SQVTM, CDR2 ANQGSEA, per germline. The CDR3 loop is CSVTGTSGGIDTQYF. The CDR3 DNA reads as TGCAGCGTTACCGGGACTAGCGGGGGAATAGATACGCAGTATTTT.

The V gene is TRBV29-1, the J gene TRBJ1-3, with D possibly matching TRBD1 (5 bases). Germline lookup yields CDR1 SQVTM and CDR2 ANQGSEA. The CDR3 is 14 amino acids. V gave up 7 bases and J gave up 0 bases, with 13 bases separating them. The CDR3 sequence: CSAGTPDSGNTIYF. The CDR3 region has the DNA TGCAGCGCTGGGACGCCTGACTCTGGAAACACCATATATTTT.

The V gene is TRBV5-1, the J gene TRBJ1-6, with TRBD1 identical over 7 bases. The J segment lost 10 bases and the V segment lost 4 bases, leaving 14 bases of the junction unmatched. From germline, CDR1 is SGHRS and CDR2 YFSETQ. The CDR3 loop spans 16 amino acids. In DNA, the CDR3 is TGCGCCAGCAGCCGGACAGGACCCATAGGAGCCTCACCCCTCCACTTT. Protein sequence: CASSRTGPIGASPLHF. Based on the CDR3 plus reference TRBV5-1 and TRBJ1-6, the full variable domain is KAGVTQTPRYLIKTRGQQVTLSCSPISGHRSVSWYQQTPGQGLQFLFEYFSETQRNKGNFPGRFSGRQFSNSRSEMNVSTLELGDSALYLCASSRTGPIGASPLHFGNGTRLTVT.

The chain employs TRBV7-8 and TRBJ1-1; maybe TRBD1 (6 bases). Germline V gives CDR1 SGHVS, CDR2 FQNEAQ. V shed 6 bases and J shed 2 bases, with 16 bases lying between them. The CDR3 has 15 residues. The CDR3 reads CASRSREGVNTEAFF. The CDR3 DNA reads TGTGCCAGCAGGAGCAGGGAGGGGGTCAACACTGAAGCTTTCTTT.

The chain is built from TRBV25-1 and TRBJ1-2; TRBD1 matches at 7 bases. This CDR3 is built from 13 residues. V gave up 9 bases and J gave up 5 bases; unmatched junction bases: 9. Germline loops: CDR1 MGHDK, CDR2 SYGVNS. CDR3 residues: CASLDRDSYGYTF. The CDR3 coding sequence is TGTGCCAGTTTGGACCGGGACAGTTATGGCTACACCTTC.

This chain's CDR3 is CASSFGPGQENEQYF. CDR3 DNA: TGTGCCAGCAGCTTCGGCCCGGGACAGGAAAACGAGCAGTACTTC. This chain uses TRBV11-2 with TRBJ2-7; TRBD1 agrees at 8 bases. CDR1 SGHAT and CDR2 FQNNGV come from the germline V gene. The junction had 9 bases not matched to a gene; V was cut back by 3 bases and J by 5 bases. The CDR3 is made up of 15 amino acids.

For the CDR3, the DNA is TGTGCCATCAGTGAGTCTCCACCGGGTCACAAGGGTAGCCAGCCCCAGCATTTT. Amino acids: CAISESPPGHKGSQPQHF. V usage is TRBV10-3 and J usage is TRBJ1-5; D gene uncertain. The germline V gene has CDR1 ENHRY and CDR2 SYGVKD. Trimming pared 0 bases from V and 7 bases from J, leaving 22 bases between. The CDR3 contains 18 residues.

This CDR3 is CASSAQGAYTEAFF. Here the CDR3 DNA reads TGCGCCAGCAGCGCACAGGGGGCCTACACTGAAGCTTTCTTT. The chain employs TRBV4-1 and TRBJ1-1, with 9 bases lining up with TRBD1. The V gene end was trimmed by 5 bases and the J gene end by 3 bases; junction bases not matched to a gene: 4. Germline V CDR1 and CDR2: MGHRA, YSYEKL. The CDR3 has 14 residues.

The rearrangement joins TRBV28 to TRBJ1-1, with D possibly matching TRBD1 (5 bases). The V end was cut by 6 bases, the J end by 0 bases, with 14 bases between. This CDR3 has 15 residues. Germline V gene data show CDR1 as MDHEN and CDR2 as SYDVKM. The chain's CDR3 is CASRPQGVMNTEAFF. Written as DNA, the CDR3 is TGTGCCAGCAGGCCTCAGGGCGTGATGAACACTGAAGCTTTCTTT.

The chain joins TRBV7-9 to TRBJ1-1; tentatively, D is TRBD1 (5 bases). Germline V gene sequence: CDR1 SEHNR, CDR2 FQNEAQ (reference sequence). Trimming stripped 5 bases from V and 0 bases from J, with 13 bases between. This CDR3 has 15 residues. The CDR3 spells CASSPGEGMNTEAFF. The DNA of the CDR3 is TGTGCCAGCAGCCCCGGGGAGGGGATGAACACTGAAGCTTTCTTT.